A selection of T cell receptor beta chains follows, all from one sample in a study of beta chain features in type 1 diabetes. Sequencing used immunoSEQ multiplex PCR; TCRdb keeps in-frame clones, though not all of them. The profile shows roughly 400,000 clones, roughly 16% of them singletons. The sequenced sample was naive CD4+ T cells from blood. These receptor sequences come from a woman younger than 30 in good health. The conserved cysteine and the conserved F or W are not part of the CDR3 here. Not every row has a clone size; where given, it reads once, few, many or a size class.

V,J,size,CDR3
TRBV5-1,TRBJ2-7,few,ASSPLQDTGRGEQY
TRBV21-1,TRBJ2-1,few,ASSPNYNEQF
TRBV28,TRBJ1-2,.,ASSLLKGQRMA
TRBV6-5,TRBJ1-2,few,ASVGQNYGYT
TRBV6-1,TRBJ2-3,few,ASSARQAASTDTQY
TRBV5-1,TRBJ1-2,.,ASSPGQASGWPPNYGYT
TRBV7-2,TRBJ1-2,few,ASSPQRRGGRYGYT
TRBV6-6,TRBJ2-7,few,ASSPGLLTYEQY
TRBV4-1,TRBJ2-7,.,ASSQDRLAGGRGDEQY
TRBV5-6,TRBJ2-7,few,ASSLVGLAGN
TRBV4-1,TRBJ2-6,few,ASSQERGWPSGANVLT
TRBV7-9,TRBJ2-7,few,ASSLIDSRTYEQY
TRBV28,TRBJ2-5,few,ATEGVGETQY
TRBV5-1,TRBJ2-5,.,ASSLSGSGAETQY
TRBV6-6,TRBJ2-7,few,ASIPTSGVSYEQY
TRBV7-2,TRBJ2-5,.,ASSLSGRDQETQY
TRBV7-9,TRBJ2-7,few,ASSLRQGASYEQY
TRBV18,TRBJ1-2,few,ASSQTENYGYT
TRBV5-4,TRBJ1-2,few,ASRLTGNYGYT
TRBV6-6,TRBJ2-7,.,ASRRDSGVGEQY
TRBV5-1,TRBJ2-3,.,ASSLTRAFSTDTQY
TRBV30,TRBJ1-2,few,AWSVQSGGNYGYT
TRBV28,TRBJ2-7,.,ASRPGGQGTYEQY
TRBV28,TRBJ2-3,few,ASSLIGQGRSTDTQY
TRBV2,TRBJ2-7,few,ASSGSIGRGEQY
TRBV27,TRBJ1-1,few,ASSPSDSLNTEAF
TRBV5-1,TRBJ2-7,.,ASSRGTSVSYEQY
TRBV5-1,TRBJ2-7,.,ASSLKPGHSYEQY
TRBV29-1,TRBJ2-7,.,SVGGSYEQY
TRBV6-1,TRBJ2-5,few,ASRGTPVETQY
TRBV5-4,TRBJ2-5,.,ASSHGSGLAGETQY
TRBV25-1,TRBJ2-7,few,ASSSTESSYEQY
TRBV28,TRBJ1-2,.,ASSRGRDYGYT
TRBV11-2,TRBJ2-1,.,ASRMTLWRADNEQF
TRBV4-1,TRBJ2-7,few,ASSQNSGFPYEQY
TRBV15,TRBJ1-5,few,ATSGRLNQPQH
TRBV28,TRBJ2-7,.,ASFAPGQQNNEQY
TRBV7-9,TRBJ2-7,.,ASSLSGNSYEQY
TRBV4-3,TRBJ2-7,.,ASSQRLAGFYEQY
TRBV15,TRBJ2-7,few,ATSRTVSYEQY
TRBV27,TRBJ2-1,.,ASARRGTYNEQF
TRBV19,TRBJ1-5,few,ASNSQALNQPQH
TRBV28,TRBJ2-3,few,ASSTEREEGTDTQY
TRBV5-4,TRBJ2-5,.,ASSLGDRGGETQY
TRBV10-2,TRBJ2-5,.,ASTGTGVQETQY
TRBV5-4,TRBJ1-2,.,ASSVLGAAGYT
TRBV30,TRBJ2-1,few,AWSWRFTNNEQF
TRBV6-6,TRBJ2-7,few,ASSPRFDTYEQY
TRBV30,TRBJ2-6,few,AWSGRTGVPGANVLT
TRBV7-2,TRBJ1-1,.,ASSLSAAKNTEAF
TRBV29-1,TRBJ2-1,few,SVTGTVYNEQF
TRBV7-2,TRBJ1-3,few,ASSLTGSGNTIY
TRBV7-2,TRBJ2-7,.,ASSSWGQGTFEQY
TRBV28,.,.,ASSSPGQAYEQY
TRBV11-2,TRBJ2-7,.,ASSLPGQGSYEQY
TRBV2,TRBJ2-7,few,ASKGGGSYEQY
TRBV28,TRBJ2-6,few,ASRPESSGANVLT